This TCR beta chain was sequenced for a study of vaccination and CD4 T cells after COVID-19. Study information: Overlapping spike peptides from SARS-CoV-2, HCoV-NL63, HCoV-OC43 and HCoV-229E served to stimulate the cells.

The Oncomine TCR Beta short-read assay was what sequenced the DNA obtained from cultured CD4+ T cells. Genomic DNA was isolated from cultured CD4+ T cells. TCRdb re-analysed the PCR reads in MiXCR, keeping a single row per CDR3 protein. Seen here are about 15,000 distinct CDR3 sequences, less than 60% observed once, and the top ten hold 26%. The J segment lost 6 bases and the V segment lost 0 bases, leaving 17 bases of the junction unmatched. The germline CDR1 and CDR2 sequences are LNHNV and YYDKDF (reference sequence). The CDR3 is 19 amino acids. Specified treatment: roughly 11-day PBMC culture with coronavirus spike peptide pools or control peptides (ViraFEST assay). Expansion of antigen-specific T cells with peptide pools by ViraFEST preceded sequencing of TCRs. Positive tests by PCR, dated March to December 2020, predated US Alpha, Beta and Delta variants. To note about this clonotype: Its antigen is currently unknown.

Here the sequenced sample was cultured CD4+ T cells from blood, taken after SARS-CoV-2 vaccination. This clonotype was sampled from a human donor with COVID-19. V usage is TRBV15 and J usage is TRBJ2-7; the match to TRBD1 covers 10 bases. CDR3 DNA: TGTGCCACCAGCAGAGATTATCCGGGACAGGGGTCGGGGAGGTCCGAGCAGTACTTC. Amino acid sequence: CATSRDYPGQGSGRSEQYF.